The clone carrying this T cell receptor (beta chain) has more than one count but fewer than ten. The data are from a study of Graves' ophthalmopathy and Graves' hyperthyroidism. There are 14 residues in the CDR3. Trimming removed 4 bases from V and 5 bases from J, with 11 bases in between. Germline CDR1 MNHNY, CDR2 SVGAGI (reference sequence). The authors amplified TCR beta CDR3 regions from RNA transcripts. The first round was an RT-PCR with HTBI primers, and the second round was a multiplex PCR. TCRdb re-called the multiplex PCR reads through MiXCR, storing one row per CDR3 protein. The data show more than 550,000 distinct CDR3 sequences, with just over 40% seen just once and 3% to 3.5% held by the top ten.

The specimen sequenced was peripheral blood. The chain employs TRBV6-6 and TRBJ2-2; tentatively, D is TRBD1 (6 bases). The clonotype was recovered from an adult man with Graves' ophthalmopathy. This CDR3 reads CASSFLQGTGELFF. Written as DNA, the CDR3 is TGTGCCAGCAGTTTTCTACAGGGAACCGGGGAGCTGTTTTTT.